These 17 T cell receptor beta chains were all obtained from the same sample, sequenced in a study of read filtering for tumor transcriptome and immune sequencing. Molecular barcoded adaptors covering alpha/delta and beta/gamma chains were used on approximately 400 ng RNA. Each CDR3 protein is one row after TCRdb ran MiXCR on the reads. Among tens of thousands of distinct CDR3 sequences, approximately 15% were seen once, and the ten largest hold roughly 45%. Sequencing used a population of CD138-negative cells sorted from bone marrow. These receptors all come from a donor at least 40 years old with multiple myeloma.

This clonotype has a handful of counts. This could be a read error, since a much larger clone is one nucleotide away. The chain links TRBV3-1 to TRBJ1-1; no clear D gene. The V gene's germline CDR1 is LGHDT and CDR2 YNNKEL (reference sequence). The CDR3 has 14 amino acids. DNA of the CDR3: TGTGCCAGCAACCAAACAGCGGAGGGCACTGAAGCTTTCTTT. This sequence encodes CASNQTAEGTEAFF.

This clonotype was detected ten times or more. This chain connects TRBV11-2 to TRBJ2-3; 11 bases line up with TRBD2. J gave up 0 bases and V 5 bases, and 4 bases lay outside the gene matches. The CDR3 runs to 16 residues. Germline CDR1 SGHAT, CDR2 FQNNGV. The CDR3 here is CASSPWTSGSTDTQYF. The DNA of the CDR3 is TGTGCCAGCAGCCCTTGGACTAGCGGGAGCACAGATACGCAGTATTTT.

Ten or more counts support this clonotype. This sequence joins TRBV29-1 and TRBJ1-5; TRBD1 matches at 7 bases. The V gene end was trimmed by 3 bases and the J gene end by 9 bases; junction bases not matched to a gene: 8. Germline loops: CDR1 SQVTM, CDR2 ANQGSEA. The CDR3 runs to 13 residues. Here the CDR3 reads CSVEAGGGSPQHF. CDR3 in DNA: TGCAGCGTTGAGGCAGGGGGTGGGTCGCCCCAGCATTTT.

This clonotype showed up just a few times. V and J are TRBV20-1 and TRBJ2-3; 7 bases match TRBD2. The CDR3 runs to 14 residues. CDR1 is DFQATT and CDR2 is SNEGSKA in the germline V gene (reference sequence). The V segment lost 1 base and the J segment 7 bases; nucleotides outside the gene matches: 8. The CDR3 sequence is CSARGDYTGNTQYF. The CDR3 DNA reads TGCAGTGCTAGAGGGGACTACACGGGGAATACGCAGTATTTT.

This clonotype was counted ten times or more. The rearrangement joins TRBV14 to TRBJ2-5; TRBD2 matches at 9 bases. V lost 5 bases to trimming and J lost 5 bases; unmatched junction nucleotides: 12. CDR1 and CDR2 from the germline V gene are SGHDN and FVKESK. This CDR3 has 16 residues. The CDR3 DNA is TGTGCCAGCAGCAGTGGACTAGCGAACCCCAGGGAGACCCAGTACTTC. It codes for CASSSGLANPRETQYF.

In this sample, this clonotype turned up many times. CDR3 loop: CSASGPGQGGYEQYF. The CDR3 nucleotides read TGCAGTGCTAGTGGCCCGGGACAGGGGGGCTACGAGCAGTACTTC. The chain carries TRBV20-1 and TRBJ2-7; TRBD1 aligns across 11 bases. Germline V gives CDR1 DFQATT, CDR2 SNEGSKA (reference sequence). J was trimmed by 3 bases and V by 3 bases; bases with no gene match: 7. This CDR3 comprises 15 residues.

This clonotype was found many times. V gene TRBV7-8 combines with J gene TRBJ2-5; 7 positions agree with TRBD1. Trimming removed 2 bases from V and 2 bases from J; junction bases left unmatched: 2. This CDR3 comprises 14 residues. CDR1 and CDR2 (germline): SGHVS, FQNEAQ. DNA of the CDR3: TGTGCCAGCAGCTTACGGGACAGTCAAGAGACCCAGTACTTC. Its translation is CASSLRDSQETQYF.

To note about this clonotype: Mismatch with germline at one junction end may stem from a read error. This chain joins TRBV5-1 and TRBJ1-1, with D possibly being TRBD1 (5 bases). The CDR3 extends over 12 amino acids. Germline V gene lookup returns CDR1 SGHRS and CDR2 YFSETQ. The CDR3, as DNA: TGCGCCAGCAGCTACAGGAACACTGAAGTTTTCTTT. Residues: CASSYRNTEVFF.

This clonotype was seen ten or more times. The CDR3 bases are TGTGCCAGCAGTTTAAGACCCGGACTAGACAATGCCTACGAGCAGTACTTC. Protein: CASSLRPGLDNAYEQYF. The chain has TRBV12-3 or TRBV12-4 and TRBJ2-7; 7 nucleotides match TRBD2. The CDR3 loop spans 17 amino acids. The V gene end was trimmed by 2 bases and the J gene end by 2 bases; junction bases not matched to a gene: 12.

The genes are TRBV11-2 and TRBJ2-7; 7 positions match TRBD1. CDR1 and CDR2 from the germline V gene are SGHAT and FQNNGV. Unmatched junction bases numbered 4, after V lost 5 bases and J lost 0 bases. This CDR3 comprises 14 residues. CDR3 sequence (DNA): TGTGCCAGCAGCCCCGACAGGGACTCCTACGAGCAGTACTTC. This sequence encodes CASSPDRDSYEQYF.

With respect to this clonotype: A much larger clone lies a single base off, so this may be a read error. The CDR3 sequence: CASSENGRRTETQCF. In nucleotides, the CDR3 is TGTGCCAGCAGTGAAAACGGGAGAAGGACGGAGACCCAGTGCTTC. The chain has TRBV2 and TRBJ2-5, with D possibly being TRBD2 (6 bases). Germline V gene lookup returns CDR1 SNHLY and CDR2 FYNNEI. The CDR3 contains 15 residues.

This clonotype was counted between two and nine times. The chain links TRBV7-2 to TRBJ2-7; TRBD1 or TRBD2 may be the D gene (6 bases each). V was pared by 4 bases and J by 4 bases, with 11 bases between. Germline-derived CDR1 and CDR2 are SGHTA and FQGNSA. CDR3 size: 13 residues. Here the CDR3 DNA reads TGTGCCAGCAGCTCTAGGGGGGTTTACGAGCAGTACTTC. This translates into CASSSRGVYEQYF.

This clonotype was seen ten or more times. The genes are TRBV20-1 and TRBJ2-1; no reliable D call. The CDR3 is made up of 13 amino acids. V lost 5 bases to trimming and J lost 5 bases, with 13 bases between them. Germline-derived CDR1 and CDR2 are DFQATT and SNEGSKA (reference sequence). In nucleotides, the CDR3 is TGCAGTGCTGGATACCCTAGGGACAATGAGCAGTTCTTC. Protein: CSAGYPRDNEQFF.

This clonotype appeared a few times. The chain combines TRBV7-2 with TRBJ2-5; 10 positions match TRBD2. Per the germline V gene, CDR1 is SGHTA and CDR2 is FQGNSA. This CDR3 has 20 amino acids. V dropped 1 base and J dropped 2; count of bases not matched to a gene: 16. The CDR3 DNA is TGTGCCAGCAGCTTAGGGGCGCTGGGCGGGGGACTAGCGTTTCAAGAGACCCAGTACTTC. Residues: CASSLGALGGGLAFQETQYF.

Concerning this clonotype: This sequence may be a read error, since a much larger clone differs from it by one base. This chain links TRBV29-1 with TRBJ1-4; D is unresolved. The CDR3 consists of 12 residues. V was clipped by 4 bases and J by 7 bases, with 10 bases between them. Germline V gene lookup returns CDR1 SQVTM and CDR2 ANQGSEA. The CDR3 coding sequence is TGCAGCGTTGGAGGAGGAGGTGAAAAACTGTTTTTT. It encodes CSVGGGGEKLFF.

This clonotype appeared many times. The chain couples TRBV29-1 to TRBJ2-1; 14 bases align to TRBD2. This CDR3 has 15 residues. With 6 bases clipped from V and 0 bases from J, the junction kept 1 base outside the gene matches. Per germline, CDR1 SQVTM and CDR2 ANQGSEA. CDR3 in DNA: TGCAGCGTCGGGACTAGCGGGAGCTCCTACAATGAGCAGTTCTTC. Its protein is CSVGTSGSSYNEQFF.

Details on this clonotype: The germline gene is not matched at one end of the junction; a read error may be the cause. V usage is TRBV9 and J usage is TRBJ2-1; D is possibly TRBD2 (5 bases). Germline CDR1 reads SGDLS; CDR2 reads YYNGEE. This CDR3 is built from 12 residues. CDR3 bases: TGTGCCAGCAGCGCCGGGAACGATGAGCAGTTTTTC. It specifies CASSAGNDEQFF.